The sequence of this T cell receptor (beta chain) was determined in a study of spatial heterogeneity in lung cancer (dated 2019 in TCRdb). General notes on the study: More beta-chain than alpha-chain transcripts were consistently detected, likely reflecting higher beta-chain transcript abundance. A strong correlation was found between TCR transcript counts in tumor regions and a T cell transcriptional module score from matched bulk RNA-seq. Nonsynonymous mutation counts, determined by whole-exome sequencing of tumor tissue, were related to TCR repertoire features. In the raw uncorrected reads, each unique combination of TCR and UMI appeared more than ten times on average. In non-small cell lung cancer, the study made a quantitative comparison of TCR alpha and beta repertoires among multiple tumor regions, matched nontumor lung and blood. Both alpha and beta chains were TCR-sequenced in about 240 tumor regions, under 85 matched nontumor lung samples and around 54 PBMC samples obtained at surgery.

The junction carries 23 bases between V and J, which are trimmed by 6 bases and 13 bases respectively. The germline V gene provides CDR1 KGHDR and CDR2 SFDVKD. From cysteine to phenylalanine, the CDR3 is 14 amino acids long. Solely the CDR3 DNA is kept, with 42 bases framed from the first base. The meaning of the sample's time point label: sample taken at primary tumor resection. Samples were obtained from 72 patients with early-stage, untreated non-small cell lung cancer from the lung TRACERx cohort. TCR sequencing used whole RNA extracted from tumor and nontumor lung tissue, or from cryopreserved PBMC samples, without cell sorting. Only patients with enough RNA available from two or more tumor regions were chosen for TCR sequencing. Before being selected, tumor and adjacent nontumor lung specimens were reviewed by a lung pathologist. This clonotype was seen repeatedly, ten times or more. Its antigen has not been determined. No base quality values were provided; no much bigger clone lies one nucleotide off.

Libraries were prepared through 5' RACE. Sequencing was performed on a NextSeq 500. The TCR library protocol attached a unique molecular identifier to each TCR cDNA molecule to allow correction of PCR and sequencing errors. The source study handled its data this way. TCR identification, UMI-based error correction and CDR3 extraction were performed with Decombinator tools. Expanded TCRs were defined as those above a frequency of 2 per 1,000, corresponding to the top 1% of the tumor frequency distribution. Expanded tumor TCRs were classed as regional if statistically deemed absent (corrected P<0.05) from at least one tumor region, otherwise ubiquitous. Each repertoire was subsampled 100 times to 5,000 TCRs, after which Renyi diversity was computed with the R vegan package. CDR3 similarity networks were constructed using string-kernel similarity of amino acid triplets, with links drawn between CDR3s whose pairwise similarity was above 0.82. TCRdb ran its own pipeline on the public reads, namely fastp trimming at Q25 and MiXCR clone calling, and kept in-frame beta chains. One record per CDR3 amino acid sequence lists the most common genes and DNA. These V and J calls are TCRdb output, not the study's own analysis. The sample profile shows roughly 23,000 distinct CDR3 sequences; around 4.8% of them were found once. The ten largest clones add up to 9.9% of the sample.

Here is what the overall study found, with its caveats: The count of ubiquitous expanded TCRs correlated with the count of ubiquitous nonsynonymous mutations, and the count of regional expanded TCRs correlated with the count of regional nonsynonymous mutations. A correlation was observed between the number of expanded intratumoral alpha and beta TCRs and the tumor nonsynonymous mutation count. Confirming at a functional level the hypothesis that regional TCRs recognize regional mutations was considered to require additional single-cell paired TCR alpha and beta sequencing. TCR-seq was estimated to cover only about 7.6% of tumor T cells for alpha chains and about 13% for beta chains.

The specimen was lung tumor tissue, collected at surgery. The chain joins TRBV24-1 to TRBJ2-5; a weak D assignment points to TRBD2 (5 bases agree). The TCR was taken from a male donor with early-stage non-small cell lung cancer. The sequence in DNA is TGTGCCACCAGTTTTGGACCCGGGATGGATTCTATGTACTTC. The resulting protein is CATSFGPGMDSMYF.